This entry describes one T cell receptor beta chain. This record comes from a study of blood T cell repertoires in COVID-19. Study-level background: Acute and convalescent COVID-19 specimens originated in the United States, Italy and Spain.

V dropped 7 bases and J dropped 5 bases, with 17 bases sitting between them. Per the germline V gene, CDR1 is SEHNR and CDR2 is FQNEAQ (reference sequence). This CDR3 contains 14 residues. Produced via immunoSEQ multiplex PCR; TCRdb's table is partial and in-frame only. The sample includes about 280,000 clones, roughly 85% of them seen just once. The rearrangement uses TRBV7-9 and TRBJ2-5; tentative D call: TRBD2 (5 bases). This TCR derives from a woman between 50 and 59 years old who had recovered from COVID-19. Material for sequencing was PBMCs or T cells enriched from blood (not recorded which). CDR3 sequence: CASTPRGIRETQYF. For the CDR3, the DNA is TGTGCCAGCACCCCCCGGGGTATCAGGGAGACCCAGTACTTC.